Below, 21 T cell receptor beta chains from the same sample are listed, as sequenced in a study of cytomegalovirus exposure and HLA in healthy donors. The PCR was carried out with 60 Vbeta primers and 13 Jbeta primers. Sequencing was performed with immunoSEQ multiplex PCR; in TCRdb, only in-frame clones are kept and a portion is missing. The sample gives 150,000 to 200,000 clones, approximately 70% of which show up once; 1.5% to 2% is in the top ten. Source material: PBMCs. Receptor source: a young woman in good health and CMV-seronegative.

The gene calls are TRBV2 and TRBJ2-5; possible D gene TRBD1, 8 bases. V lost 1 base to trimming and J lost 3 bases, with 15 bases between them. CDR3 length: 16 residues. CDR1 is SNHLY, CDR2 FYNNEI, per germline. CDR3 nucleotides: TGTGCCAGCAGTGAAGTGATACAGGGGGGGGAAGAGACCCAGTACTTC. Translated: CASSEVIQGGEETQYF.

This chain joins TRBV5-1 and TRBJ2-1, with 8 bases lining up with TRBD1. Germline lookup yields CDR1 SGHRS and CDR2 YFSETQ. J was trimmed by 2 bases and V by 6 bases; bases with no gene match: 10. The CDR3 contains 16 residues. The CDR3 protein is CASTSVGDRTYNEQFF. The CDR3 DNA reads TGCGCCAGCACCTCGGTAGGGGACAGGACCTACAATGAGCAGTTCTTC.

The V call is TRBV2, the J call TRBJ2-2, with 8 nucleotides matching TRBD1. This CDR3 has 13 amino acids. The V gene end was trimmed by 5 bases and the J gene end by 6 bases; junction bases not matched to a gene: 2. CDR1 is SNHLY, CDR2 FYNNEI, per germline. CDR3 sequence: CASSYRGAGELFF. The CDR3 nucleotides read TGTGCCAGCAGTTACAGGGGGGCCGGGGAGCTGTTTTTT.

The genes are TRBV27 and TRBJ2-7; 7 bases are a match to TRBD1. V was pared by 3 bases and J by 2 bases, with 1 base of the junction left unmatched. Germline V gives CDR1 MNHEY, CDR2 SMNVEV (reference sequence). This CDR3 contains 13 residues. The CDR3 is CASSLTGPYEQYF. The CDR3 DNA is TGTGCCAGCAGTTTGACAGGGCCCTACGAGCAGTACTTC.

This clone was observed a few times. This CDR3 is also generated by other DNA sequences in the sample. The chain recombines TRBV27 with TRBJ2-7, with a tentative D call TRBD1 (6 bases). The CDR3 length is 12 residues. Germline values: CDR1 MNHEY, CDR2 SMNVEV (reference sequence). V lost 5 bases to trimming and J lost 4 bases, with 9 bases between them. CDR3 nucleotide sequence: TGTGCCAGCAGTCCTACAGGGTACGAGCAGTACTTC. Protein product: CASSPTGYEQYF.

The chain joins TRBV27 to TRBJ1-4; D possibly corresponds to TRBD1 (6 bases). This CDR3 is built from 14 residues. Germline V gene lookup returns CDR1 MNHEY and CDR2 SMNVEV (reference sequence). V dropped 4 bases and J dropped 4 bases, with 10 bases sitting between them. The CDR3 region has the DNA TGTGCCAGCAGTTCCAGGGGCGGTAATGAAAAACTGTTTTTT. Translation: CASSSRGGNEKLFF.

The gene calls are TRBV28 and TRBJ2-3; maybe TRBD2 (5 bases). Trimming pared 5 bases from V and 2 bases from J, leaving 11 bases between. The CDR3 is 14 residues long. The germline gives CDR1 MDHEN, CDR2 SYDVKM. The CDR3 DNA reads as TGTGCCAGCAGTGTGAGAGGGATCACAGATACGCAGTATTTT. Translation gives CASSVRGITDTQYF.

This chain uses TRBV7-2 with TRBJ2-5; D gene uncertain. Trimming took 7 bases from V and 5 from J, leaving 8 bases between them. This CDR3 comprises 11 residues. Germline V lookup: CDR1 SGHTA, CDR2 FQGNSA. As DNA, the CDR3 is TGTGCCAGCACCTATTGGGAGACCCAGTACTTC. This gives the protein CASTYWETQYF.

The chain uses TRBV10-3 and TRBJ2-3; D is perhaps TRBD1 (5 bases). V gave up 0 bases and J gave up 4 bases, with 11 bases separating them. CDR3 length: 15 amino acids. Germline CDR1 ENHRY, CDR2 SYGVKD. The CDR3, as DNA: TGTGCCATCAGTGAGTCTCAGGGAACCCCAGATACGCAGTATTTT. Amino acid sequence: CAISESQGTPDTQYF.

J is TRBJ2-5 and V is TRBV2; 7 nucleotides line up with TRBD1. The J call may be wrong; the DNA end is better matched by TRBJ2-7. The CDR3 extends over 12 amino acids. Germline CDR1 is SNHLY and CDR2 is FYNNEI. The CDR3 DNA is TGTGCCAGCACGGACAGGCCCTACGAGCAGTACTTC. Residues: CASTDRPYEQYF.

The V call is TRBV7-9, the J call TRBJ2-5, with 8 bases that match TRBD1. Germline V gene lookup returns CDR1 SEHNR and CDR2 FQNEAQ (reference sequence). There are 16 residues in the CDR3. The V segment lost 5 bases and the J segment 0 bases; nucleotides outside the gene matches: 8. CDR3 in amino acids: CASSQRDRKNQETQYF. For the CDR3, the DNA is TGTGCCAGCAGCCAAAGGGACAGGAAAAACCAAGAGACCCAGTACTTC.

The rearrangement joins TRBV4-1 to TRBJ2-1; 7 bases are shared with TRBD2. The CDR3 totals 18 residues. CDR1 and CDR2 (germline): MGHRA, YSYEKL. The V gene end was trimmed by 0 bases and the J gene end by 1 base; junction bases not matched to a gene: 9. Written as DNA, the CDR3 is TGCGCCAGCAGCCAAGACCCCCCGCGCGGGGGATCCTACAATGAGCAGTTCTTC. Translation: CASSQDPPRGGSYNEQFF.

This chain connects TRBV19 to TRBJ2-2; 7 bases match TRBD2. This CDR3 spans 14 amino acids. CDR1 LNHDA and CDR2 SQIVND come from the germline V gene (reference sequence). Trimming at V came to 4 bases and at J to 4 bases, leaving 3 bases not matched to a gene. CDR3 loop: CASSNGEGTGELFF. The CDR3 bases are TGTGCCAGTAGTAATGGGGAGGGCACCGGGGAGCTGTTTTTT.

The rearrangement links TRBV6-1 to TRBJ2-1; 10 positions match TRBD2. CDR3 length: 15 residues. The trim removed 3 bases at V and 8 bases at J, leaving 7 bases unmatched. Germline V gene data show CDR1 as MNHNS and CDR2 as SASEGT. As DNA, the CDR3 is TGTGCCAGCAGTGAGTCTAGCGGGAGTCGGGATGAGCAGTTCTTC. It encodes CASSESSGSRDEQFF.

The J gene is TRBJ2-7, the V gene TRBV10-1; tentative D call: TRBD1 (6 bases). The length of the CDR3 is 15 residues. Germline V lookup: CDR1 WNHNN, CDR2 SYGVQD (reference sequence). The V end was cut by 7 bases, the J end by 3 bases, with 19 bases between. DNA of the CDR3: TGCGCCAGCATCGTTCCCAGGACAGACCTCTACGAGCAGTACTTC. Protein: CASIVPRTDLYEQYF.

This chain joins TRBV27 and TRBJ1-2; 11 bases fit TRBD1. CDR1 is MNHEY, CDR2 SMNVEV, per germline (reference sequence). V gave up 5 bases and J gave up 6 bases; unmatched junction bases: 17. The CDR3 is made up of 18 amino acids. For the CDR3, the DNA is TGTGCCAGCAGTCCCCTGCCGGGACAGGGGGATATCAAGCATGGCTACACCTTC. Translated, it gives CASSPLPGQGDIKHGYTF.

The chain is built from TRBV6-1 and TRBJ2-7; 7 bases match TRBD1. J was trimmed by 2 bases and V by 0 bases; bases with no gene match: 4. The CDR3 has 15 residues. CDR1 is MNHNS and CDR2 is SASEGT in the germline V gene. The CDR3 here is CASSEARGTAYEQYF. In DNA form, the CDR3 reads TGTGCCAGCAGTGAAGCCAGGGGGACAGCCTACGAGCAGTACTTC.

V and J are TRBV7-2 and TRBJ2-3; D is possibly TRBD1 (5 bases). With 5 bases removed from V and 4 bases from J, the gap between germline ends came to 22 bases. The length of the CDR3 is 17 residues. Germline assignment: CDR1 SGHTA and CDR2 FQGNSA. The CDR3 region has the DNA TGTGCCAGCAGCCCCCCCCCGGACACCACCCACCCAGATACGCAGTATTTT. Its translation is CASSPPPDTTHPDTQYF.

This sequence joins TRBV19 and TRBJ1-1; D not resolved. Per germline, CDR1 LNHDA and CDR2 SQIVND (reference sequence). V lost 8 bases and J 4 bases, leaving 17 bases between the germline ends. The CDR3 runs 14 residues. CDR3 in DNA: TGTGCCAGTGAGGCCCCTATAGGTGGCACTGAAGCTTTCTTT. Its translation: CASEAPIGGTEAFF.

The chain couples TRBV7-3 to TRBJ1-1; the D is unclear. CDR3 length: 16 residues. From germline, CDR1 is SGHTA and CDR2 FQGTGA. Trimming took off 1 base at V and 1 base at J, with 13 bases between the two ends. In DNA form, the CDR3 reads TGTGCCAGCAGCTTAAGGGGAGTGGAGAGGAACACTGAAGCTTTCTTT. Translating it yields CASSLRGVERNTEAFF.

The gene calls are TRBV7-2 and TRBJ2-1, with TRBD2 identical over 7 bases. From germline, CDR1 is SGHTA and CDR2 FQGNSA. The V and J ends lost 5 bases and 0 bases, in that order; junction bases with no gene match: 7. This CDR3 is built from 16 residues. CDR3 bases: TGTGCCAGCAGCCCCACCGGCGGGAGCTCCTACAATGAGCAGTTCTTC. Its translation is CASSPTGGSSYNEQFF.